This entry lists 20 T cell receptor beta chains sequenced from one sample in a study of cytomegalovirus exposure and HLA in healthy donors. Vbeta (60) and Jbeta (13) primers were used in the PCR. TCRdb's table, derived via immunoSEQ multiplex PCR, lists solely in-frame clones and lacks some. The table shows approximately 120,000 clones, with about 76% occurring only once. The sample comprised PBMCs. These receptors originate from a middle-aged man in good health and CMV-seronegative.

This clone appeared a few times. The J gene is TRBJ1-2, the V gene TRBV5-1; 12 positions agree with TRBD1. The CDR3 is 15 residues long. With 2 bases clipped from V and 8 bases from J, the junction kept 7 bases outside the gene matches. Germline lookup yields CDR1 SGHRS and CDR2 YFSETQ. The CDR3 spells CASSFGGTGGEGYTF. The CDR3 DNA is TGCGCCAGCAGCTTCGGGGGGACAGGGGGCGAGGGCTACACCTTC. Combining the CDR3 with reference TRBV5-1 and TRBJ1-2 gives the whole variable domain KAGVTQTPRYLIKTRGQQVTLSCSPISGHRSVSWYQQTPGQGLQFLFEYFSETQRNKGNFPGRFSGRQFSNSRSEMNVSTLELGDSALYLCASSFGGTGGEGYTFGSGTRLTVV.

This clone was picked up one time. As DNA, the CDR3 is TGCGCCAGCAGGGGCGGTGCACTAGCGGGGGACCCACTTCTGGGAGATACGCAGTATTTT. It codes for CASRGGALAGDPLLGDTQYF. The V call is TRBV23-1, the J call TRBJ2-3; 11 bases agree with TRBD2. TRBV23-1 falls under the ORF class, with uncertain function. The CDR3 is 20 residues long. J gave up 5 bases and V 6 bases, and 22 bases lay outside the gene matches.

CDR3 DNA sequence: TGTGCCAGCAGTGAATTGGGACAGGGTAGAGGGGAGCAGTACTTC. Protein product: CASSELGQGRGEQYF. This sequence joins TRBV2 and TRBJ2-7; 9 bases align to TRBD1. Germline CDR1 is SNHLY and CDR2 is FYNNEI. The trim removed 2 bases at V and 7 bases at J, leaving 9 bases unmatched. The CDR3 extends over 15 amino acids.

The J gene is TRBJ2-3, the V gene TRBV14; perhaps TRBD2 as D (5 bases). V was pared by 2 bases and J by 3 bases, with 18 bases between. The CDR3 has 17 amino acids. Per the germline V gene, CDR1 is SGHDN and CDR2 is FVKESK. The CDR3 protein is CASSQYRPFGGTDTQYF. Written as DNA, the CDR3 is TGTGCCAGCAGCCAATACCGACCATTCGGCGGGACAGATACGCAGTATTTT.

The chain employs TRBV4-2 and TRBJ2-3; 15 bases fit TRBD2. Losses at the gene ends were 6 bases for V and 0 bases for J; bases not matched to a gene: 7. Germline values: CDR1 LGHNA, CDR2 YNFKEQ. The CDR3 length is 18 residues. The CDR3 region has the DNA TGTGCCAGCAGACCGGGACTAGCGGGGGGTCATAGCACAGATACGCAGTATTTT. It is translated as CASRPGLAGGHSTDTQYF.

V is TRBV27 and J is TRBJ2-2, with 9 bases aligning to TRBD1. The CDR3 is made up of 15 amino acids. Germline-derived CDR1 and CDR2 are MNHEY and SMNVEV (reference sequence). J gave up 1 base and V 4 bases, and 1 base lay outside the gene matches. The CDR3 reads CASSSGQGNTGELFF. CDR3 coding DNA: TGTGCCAGCAGTTCGGGACAGGGGAACACCGGGGAGCTGTTTTTT.

This clone was counted between two and nine times. Other DNA variants within this sample encode the same CDR3. The chain joins TRBV2 to TRBJ1-2; tentative D call: TRBD1 (5 bases). V gave up 1 base and J gave up 8 bases, with 14 bases separating them. Germline loops: CDR1 SNHLY, CDR2 FYNNEI. This CDR3 region has 14 residues. The CDR3 DNA reads TGTGCCAGCAGTGAAGATGACAGAATAGAAGGCTACACCTTC. This encodes CASSEDDRIEGYTF. The variable domain in full, with the rest retrieved from reference TRBV2 and TRBJ1-2, is EPEVTQTPSHQVTQMGQEVILRCVPISNHLYFYWYRQILGQKVEFLVSFYNNEISEKSEIFDDQFSVERPDGSNFTLKIRSTKLEDSAMYFCASSEDDRIEGYTFGSGTRLTVV.

The J gene is TRBJ2-5, the V gene TRBV19; weak D call: TRBD1 (6 bases). The J call may be in error: the DNA end matches TRBJ2-7 better. The CDR3 covers 14 residues. Germline CDR1 is LNHDA and CDR2 is SQIVND (reference sequence). For the CDR3, the DNA is TGTGCCAGTAGTAGACAGGCTAGCTCCTACGAGCAGTACTTC. This encodes CASSRQASSYEQYF.

The V and J genes are TRBV7-3 and TRBJ2-2; 7 nucleotides line up with TRBD2. Germline values: CDR1 SGHTA, CDR2 FQGTGA. CDR3 length: 16 amino acids. Germline trimming cut 1 base from V and 3 bases from J; bases unmatched to any gene: 5. This chain's CDR3 is CASSLSGGLDTGELFF. In DNA, the CDR3 is TGTGCCAGCAGCTTAAGCGGGGGACTTGACACCGGGGAGCTGTTTTTT. The variable domain in full, completed from reference TRBV7-3 and TRBJ2-2, reads GAGVSQTPSNKVTEKGKYVELRCDPISGHTALYWYRQSLGQGPEFLIYFQGTGAADDSGLPNDRFFAVRPEGSVSTLKIQRTERGDSAVYLCASSLSGGLDTGELFFGEGSRLTVL.

This chain uses TRBV29-1 with TRBJ2-2; 8 bases line up with TRBD1. This CDR3 region has 13 residues. In germline, CDR1 is SQVTM, CDR2 ANQGSEA. The J segment lost 6 bases and the V segment lost 4 bases, leaving 4 bases of the junction unmatched. For the CDR3, the DNA is TGCAGCGTTGTTCAGGGGGCCGCCGGGGAGCTGTTTTTT. It encodes CSVVQGAAGELFF.

This chain joins TRBV10-1 and TRBJ1-6; 7 bases map to TRBD1. V was clipped by 0 bases and J by 0 bases; unmatched bases: 2. Germline V CDR1 and CDR2: WNHNN, SYGVQD (reference sequence). CDR3 size: 17 residues. CDR3 in DNA: TGCGCCAGCAGTGAGTCTTCAGGGGGCTCCTATAATTCACCCCTCCACTTT. Translated, it gives CASSESSGGSYNSPLHF.

This clone was seen just once. J is TRBJ1-3 and V is TRBV5-4; the D gene is possibly TRBD1 (5 bases). V dropped 0 bases and J dropped 0 bases, with 7 bases sitting between them. There are 15 residues in the CDR3. CDR1 SGHNT and CDR2 YYREEE come from the germline V gene (reference sequence). The CDR3 DNA follows: TGTGCCAGCAGCTTGGACAGGAGCTCTGGAAACACCATATATTTT. Its translation: CASSLDRSSGNTIYF.

The chain carries TRBV7-2 and TRBJ2-1; 14 positions agree with TRBD2. J gave up 12 bases and V 3 bases, and 10 bases lay outside the gene matches. The CDR3 contains 16 residues. The V gene's germline CDR1 is SGHTA and CDR2 FQGNSA. The CDR3 region is CASSFRGTSGGSGQFF. DNA of the CDR3: TGTGCCAGCAGCTTCCGAGGGACTAGCGGGGGATCTGGGCAGTTCTTC.

The chain employs TRBV19 and TRBJ1-2; D possibly corresponds to TRBD1 (5 bases). Deletions cut 3 bases from V and 3 bases from J, with 11 bases between. CDR3 length: 14 residues. Germline V gives CDR1 LNHDA, CDR2 SQIVND (reference sequence). The CDR3: CASSISTGYYGYTF. The CDR3 coding sequence is TGTGCCAGTAGTATCTCTACAGGATACTATGGCTACACCTTC.

The genes are TRBV25-1 and TRBJ2-3; a weak D match, TRBD2 (5 bases). Trimming pared 10 bases from V and 0 bases from J, leaving 11 bases between. Germline loops: CDR1 MGHDK, CDR2 SYGVNS. The CDR3 extends over 13 amino acids. CDR3 DNA: TGTGCCACCGGACTTACAAGCACAGATACGCAGTATTTT. Residues: CATGLTSTDTQYF.

This chain links TRBV7-3 with TRBJ2-5; D is unclear. Trimming pared 2 bases from V and 4 bases from J, leaving 8 bases between. Germline V gene sequence: CDR1 SGHTA, CDR2 FQGTGA. This CDR3 is 13 amino acids long. The CDR3 spells CASSLVLGETQYF. The CDR3 DNA follows: TGTGCCAGCAGCTTAGTCCTAGGAGAGACCCAGTACTTC.

The V gene is TRBV5-1, the J gene TRBJ1-3; 10 nucleotides line up with TRBD1. This CDR3 is built from 15 residues. Germline lookup yields CDR1 SGHRS and CDR2 YFSETQ. The trim removed 3 bases at V and 3 bases at J, leaving 3 bases unmatched. CDR3 residues: CASSWDRGDGNTIYF. In DNA, the CDR3 is TGCGCCAGCAGCTGGGACAGGGGCGATGGAAACACCATATATTTT.

The CDR3 spells CASSRGHIQYF. CDR3 nucleotide sequence: TGTGCCAGCAGTAGGGGCCACATTCAGTACTTC. The rearrangement joins TRBV27 to TRBJ2-4, with D possibly TRBD1 on 5 matching bases. Trimming removed 5 bases from V and 8 bases from J, with 7 bases in between. Germline values: CDR1 MNHEY, CDR2 SMNVEV (reference sequence). This CDR3 spans 11 amino acids.

The genes are TRBV19 and TRBJ2-7, with 7 bases matching TRBD1. V dropped 6 bases and J dropped 3; count of bases not matched to a gene: 5. Germline CDR1 is LNHDA and CDR2 is SQIVND (reference sequence). The CDR3 has 13 residues. The CDR3 coding sequence is TGTGCCAGTAGATACCGGGACAGCTACGAGCAGTACTTC. It translates to CASRYRDSYEQYF.

The chain is built from TRBV19 and TRBJ1-3; D uncertain. The CDR3 has 14 residues. Deletions cut 6 bases from V and 0 bases from J, with 9 bases between. The germline V gene has CDR1 LNHDA and CDR2 SQIVND (reference sequence). The CDR3 is CASSTGVSGNTIYF. CDR3 coding DNA: TGTGCCAGTAGCACGGGAGTCTCTGGAAACACCATATATTTT.